This entry lists 6 T cell receptor beta chains sequenced from one sample in a study of shared clonotypes between healthy human individuals. The repertoire was sequenced with immunoSEQ multiplex PCR; TCRdb's copy has only in-frame clones and lacks some. Among 520,000 or so clones listed, roughly 78% were seen once. The sequencing sample was made of PBMCs. The receptors shown here come from a woman in her thirties or forties in good health. Some clones in this sample may be carry-over from other donors' samples.

The rearrangement joins TRBV2 to TRBJ1-1, with D tentatively TRBD1 (5 bases). From germline, CDR1 is SNHLY and CDR2 FYNNEI. V dropped 3 bases and J dropped 4 bases, with 9 bases sitting between them. This CDR3 region has 13 residues. DNA for the CDR3: TGTGCCAGCAGTGACAGGGCGGCCACTGAAGCTTTCTTT. Amino acids: CASSDRAATEAFF.

V and J are TRBV12-5 and TRBJ2-2; D unclear. This CDR3 region has 13 residues. Per germline, CDR1 LGHNT and CDR2 FRNRAP. V was pared by 6 bases and J by 4 bases, with 9 bases between. In nucleotides, the CDR3 is TGTGCTAGTGGACAGACCAGCACCGGGGAGCTGTTTTTT. It yields the protein CASGQTSTGELFF.

V is TRBV5-1 and J is TRBJ2-1; TRBD2 matches at 8 bases. Germline-derived CDR1 and CDR2 are SGHRS and YFSETQ. With V trimmed by 2 bases and J by 7 bases, 5 bases remained unmatched. CDR3 length: 14 residues. In DNA form, the CDR3 reads TGCGCCAGCAGCTTACCTAGCGGGCTGAATGAGCAGTTCTTC. Protein: CASSLPSGLNEQFF.

V and J are TRBV18 and TRBJ1-1, with D tentatively TRBD1 (6 bases). The CDR3 totals 12 residues. The V end lost 3 bases, the J end lost 8 bases, and 10 bases lay between the germline ends. In germline, CDR1 is KGHSH, CDR2 LQKENI. The CDR3 DNA is TGTGCCAGCTCACCCGGGACAACCGAAGCTTTCTTT. Protein: CASSPGTTEAFF.

This chain uses TRBV7-2 with TRBJ1-4; TRBD1 matches 9 bases. The CDR3 is 16 amino acids. Per the germline V gene, CDR1 is SGHTA and CDR2 is FQGNSA. J lost 1 base, V lost 4 bases, and 4 bases had no gene match. CDR3 bases: TGTGCCAGCAGCTCACAGGGGGCATTAACTAATGAAAAACTGTTTTTT. It encodes CASSSQGALTNEKLFF. Complete variable domain (other parts from reference TRBV7-2 and TRBJ1-4): GAGVSQSPSNKVTEKGKDVELRCDPISGHTALYWYRQSLGQGLEFLIYFQGNSAPDKSGLPSDRFSAERTGGSVSTLTIQRTQQEDSAVYLCASSSQGALTNEKLFFGSGTQLSVL.

This chain uses TRBV28 with TRBJ2-5; a possible D gene is TRBD2 (5 bases). The germline V gene encodes CDR1 MDHEN and CDR2 SYDVKM. Trimming pared 8 bases from V and 7 bases from J, leaving 14 bases between. The CDR3 is 12 residues long. CDR3 region: CASEGLLGTQYF. The CDR3 coding sequence is TGTGCCAGCGAGGGCCTATTGGGGACCCAGTACTTC. The whole variable domain, filled in from reference TRBV28 and TRBJ2-5, reads DVKVTQSSRYLVKRTGEKVFLECVQDMDHENMFWYRQDPGLGLRLIYFSYDVKMKEKGDIPEGYSVSREKKERFSLILESASTNQTSMYLCASEGLLGTQYFGPGTRLLVL.